The next 13 T cell receptor beta chains were all read from a single sample in a study of regulatory T cells in long-lasting Graves disease. The authors built TCR beta libraries using iRepertoire HTBI primers and Arm-PCR of CDR3 regions. From the multiplex PCR reads, TCRdb called clonotypes with MiXCR, one entry per CDR3 protein. The sample contains under 500,000 distinct CDR3 sequences, under 25% of which appear only once. Time point noted: persistent/refractory GD, antithyroid drugs over 5 years with positive TRAb. PBMCs were the source of the RNA used for TCR sequencing. Specimen: peripheral blood mononuclear cells (PBMCs), collected when the disease was refractory, from a patient treated with antithyroid drugs. These TCRs come from a female donor with Graves disease.

Many counts were recorded for this clonotype. This rearrangement joins TRBV28 to TRBJ1-2, with D hard to call. Trimming shortened V by 1 base and J by 1 base, and 7 bases separated the two germline ends. The germline V gene encodes CDR1 MDHEN and CDR2 SYDVKM. The CDR3 contains 14 residues. The CDR3 sequence: CASSLYLFNYGYTF. CDR3 coding DNA: TGTGCCAGCAGTTTATACCTGTTTAACTATGGCTACACCTTC.

V usage is TRBV29-1 and J usage is TRBJ1-1; tentative D call: TRBD1 (5 bases). The ends were cut back, 6 bases at V and 3 bases at J, with 11 bases in the middle. Germline V lookup: CDR1 SQVTM, CDR2 ANQGSEA. The CDR3 contains 12 residues. The CDR3 loop reads CSVQQVDTEAFF. CDR3 nucleotide sequence: TGCAGCGTACAACAGGTGGACACTGAAGCTTTCTTT.

The gene calls are TRBV7-9 and TRBJ1-4; D not certain. CDR1 is SEHNR and CDR2 is FQNEAQ in the germline V gene (reference sequence). V shed 1 base and J shed 0 bases, with 3 bases lying between them. This CDR3 contains 14 residues. The CDR3 region is CASSLGPTNEKLFF. The CDR3 bases are TGTGCCAGCAGCTTAGGACCAACTAATGAAAAACTGTTTTTT.

This clonotype was seen more than once but under ten times. The J gene is TRBJ2-1, the V gene TRBV6-5; the match to TRBD1 covers 9 bases. The CDR3 is made up of 16 amino acids. Germline V lookup: CDR1 MNHEY, CDR2 SVGAGI. Trimming at V came to 2 bases and at J to 4 bases, leaving 6 bases not matched to a gene. The CDR3 DNA follows: TGTGCCAGCAGTTACGTGCCCGGGACAGGGTACAATGAGCAGTTCTTC. It translates to CASSYVPGTGYNEQFF.

This clonotype was counted only a few times. The rearrangement links TRBV29-1 to TRBJ2-2, with D possibly TRBD1 on 5 matching bases. The germline V and J ends were trimmed by 2 bases and 4 bases, with 11 bases remaining between them. Germline V CDR1 and CDR2: SQVTM, ANQGSEA. This CDR3 spans 14 amino acids. This chain's CDR3 is CSVERQGATGELFF. CDR3 nucleotides: TGCAGCGTTGAAAGGCAGGGTGCCACCGGGGAGCTGTTTTTT.

The table lists this clonotype with a few counts. V usage is TRBV27 and J usage is TRBJ2-6, with 11 bases fitting TRBD1. CDR1 MNHEY and CDR2 SMNVEV come from the germline V gene (reference sequence). Trimming cost V 6 bases and J 4 bases; bases outside gene matches: 5. The CDR3 covers 16 residues. The CDR3 bases are TGTGCCAGCAGGGGACAGGGGGTGAAAGGGGCCAACGTCCTGACTTTC. This translates into CASRGQGVKGANVLTF.

This clonotype has just a few counts. The V call is TRBV28, the J call TRBJ2-3, with D perhaps assigned TRBD1 or TRBD2 (5 bases each). Trimming stripped 4 bases from V and 0 bases from J, with 8 bases between. Germline V CDR1 and CDR2: MDHEN, SYDVKM. The CDR3 is 14 residues long. CDR3 residues: CASSSRDSTDTQYF. DNA of the CDR3: TGTGCCAGCAGTTCTCGGGACAGCACAGATACGCAGTATTTT.

A few counts support this clonotype. The gene calls are TRBV27 and TRBJ2-7, with D possibly TRBD1 on 5 matching bases. CDR3 length: 12 amino acids. Germline values: CDR1 MNHEY, CDR2 SMNVEV (reference sequence). V was pared by 3 bases and J by 6 bases, with 9 bases between. The CDR3 protein is CASSFLQGEQYF. In DNA, the CDR3 is TGTGCCAGCAGTTTTCTCCAGGGCGAGCAGTACTTC.

This clonotype was detected many times. The chain combines TRBV28 with TRBJ2-5, with D unresolved. CDR1 is MDHEN, CDR2 SYDVKM, per germline. V lost 6 bases and J lost 2, with 13 bases in between. The CDR3 consists of 14 residues. CDR3 sequence reads: CASRPAPAQETQYF. CDR3 sequence (DNA): TGTGCCAGCAGACCCGCACCCGCTCAAGAGACCCAGTACTTC.

In this sample, this clonotype turned up many times. The chain combines TRBV12-3 or TRBV12-4 with TRBJ1-5; TRBD1 might be the D (5 bases). CDR3 size: 15 residues. Trimming left V 3 bases short and J 5 bases short, with 14 bases between. CDR3 coding DNA: TGTGCCAGCAGTTTTGGGGGGGAGGCATATCAGCCCCAGCATTTT. Translation gives CASSFGGEAYQPQHF.

The chain is built from TRBV29-1 and TRBJ1-1, with D unclear. V lost 4 bases to trimming and J lost 1 base, with 10 bases between them. The CDR3 covers 13 residues. CDR1 is SQVTM and CDR2 is ANQGSEA in the germline V gene. The chain's CDR3 is CSVGVTPNTEAFF. CDR3 DNA: TGCAGCGTTGGTGTGACACCGAACACTGAAGCTTTCTTT.

This sequence joins TRBV4-1 and TRBJ2-4; perhaps D is TRBD1 or TRBD2 (5 bases each). The CDR3 spans 17 residues. Trimming left V 1 base short and J 0 bases short, with 13 bases between. CDR1 is MGHRA, CDR2 YSYEKL, per germline. CDR3 sequence: CASSQVGGGLAKNIQYF. The CDR3 nucleotides read TGCGCCAGCAGCCAAGTGGGTGGGGGTTTAGCCAAAAACATTCAGTACTTC.

This clonotype was detected many times. The V call is TRBV2, the J call TRBJ2-2; D may be TRBD2 (5 bases). The CDR3 consists of 14 residues. The germline gives CDR1 SNHLY, CDR2 FYNNEI. The V and J ends lost 1 base and 7 bases respectively, with 10 bases between them. The DNA of the CDR3 is TGTGCCAGCAGTGAAGAGCTAGCCGGCGGGGAGCTGTTTTTT. This translates into CASSEELAGGELFF.